These T cell receptor beta chains were read from a single sample in a study of blood T cell repertoires in COVID-19. The data were produced by immunoSEQ multiplex PCR, yet TCRdb's version contains in-frame clones alone and is incomplete. This sample yields roughly 100,000 clones, of which approximately 88% are seen a single time; 4.5% belongs to the top ten. The sample was peripheral blood. Source of these receptors: a human donor in a cohort sampled during active COVID-19. The CDR3 runs from the conserved cysteine through the conserved F or W. D genes are given only for firm matches. Some rows mark clone size as missing; the rest say once, few, many or name a class of expanded clone.

J gene: TRBJ2-5
clone size: .
V gene: TRBV2
D gene: .
CDR3 protein: CASSEGAGETQYF
CDR3 DNA: TGTGCCAGCAGTGAGGGGGCCGGGGAGACCCAGTACTTC

J gene: TRBJ1-3
clone size: .
V gene: TRBV9
D gene: .
CDR3 protein: CASSGWGSSGNTIYF
CDR3 DNA: TGTGCCAGCAGCGGTTGGGGCAGCTCTGGAAACACCATATATTTT

J gene: TRBJ1-2
clone size: .
V gene: TRBV7-2
D gene: .
CDR3 protein: CASSLGHGFYGYTF
CDR3 DNA: TGTGCCAGCAGCTTAGGTCACGGGTTCTATGGCTACACCTTC

J gene: TRBJ2-3
clone size: once
V gene: TRBV5-1
D gene: .
CDR3 protein: CASSLGDWKGTQYF
CDR3 DNA: TGCGCCAGCAGCTTGGGGGACTGGAAGGGTACGCAGTATTTT

J gene: TRBJ1-3
clone size: .
V gene: TRBV5-6
D gene: TRBD1
CDR3 protein: CASSLVGQGRNTIYF
CDR3 DNA: TGTGCCAGCAGCTTGGTGGGACAGGGCCGAAACACCATATATTTT

J gene: TRBJ2-5
clone size: .
V gene: TRBV4-1
D gene: TRBD2
CDR3 protein: CASSPGTSGGQTQYF
CDR3 DNA: TGCGCCAGCAGCCCCGGGACTAGCGGGGGTCAGACCCAGTACTTC

J gene: TRBJ1-1
clone size: .
V gene: TRBV5-4
D gene: TRBD1
CDR3 protein: CASSGQGPVRNTEAFF
CDR3 DNA: TGTGCCAGCAGCGGACAGGGCCCGGTTCGGAACACTGAAGCTTTCTTT

J gene: TRBJ1-1
clone size: once
V gene: TRBV25-1
D gene: .
CDR3 protein: CASSDPLTGTEAFF
CDR3 DNA: TGTGCCAGCAGTGACCCCCTCACAGGGACTGAAGCTTTCTTT

J gene: TRBJ2-1
clone size: once
V gene: TRBV6-2/TRBV6-3
D gene: .
CDR3 protein: CASSDRAPRGNEQFF
CDR3 DNA: TGTGCCAGCAGTGACCGGGCCCCCCGGGGAAATGAGCAGTTCTTC

J gene: TRBJ1-1
clone size: .
V gene: TRBV5-1
D gene: .
CDR3 protein: CASSVSGRDTEAFF
CDR3 DNA: TGCGCCAGCAGCGTTTCCGGGCGGGACACTGAAGCTTTCTTT

J gene: TRBJ2-3
clone size: .
V gene: TRBV5-1
D gene: .
CDR3 protein: CASSSVWGGGTDMQYF
CDR3 DNA: TGCGCCAGCAGCTCCGTGTGGGGGGGCGGTACAGATATGCAGTATTTT

J gene: TRBJ1-6
clone size: .
V gene: TRBV6-5
D gene: .
CDR3 protein: CASSYSAAGFNSPLHF
CDR3 DNA: TGTGCCAGCAGTTACTCGGCCGCAGGCTTCAATTCACCCCTCCACTTT

J gene: TRBJ2-1
clone size: .
V gene: TRBV7-6
D gene: TRBD2
CDR3 protein: CASSLETSAGYNEQFF
CDR3 DNA: TGTGCCAGCAGCTTAGAGACTAGCGCGGGTTACAATGAGCAGTTCTTC

J gene: TRBJ2-7
clone size: few
V gene: TRBV7-6
D gene: .
CDR3 protein: CASSLAAAGEQYF
CDR3 DNA: TGTGCCAGCAGCTTAGCGGCGGCCGGCGAGCAGTACTTC

J gene: TRBJ1-1
clone size: .
V gene: TRBV5-1
D gene: .
CDR3 protein: CASSLEGSGAFF
CDR3 DNA: TGCGCCAGCAGCTTGGAAGGTTCAGGAGCTTTCTTT

J gene: TRBJ1-5
clone size: .
V gene: TRBV7-8
D gene: .
CDR3 protein: CASSLRRTRVRGQPQHF
CDR3 DNA: TGTGCCAGCAGCTTAAGAAGGACCCGGGTAAGGGGTCAGCCCCAGCATTTT

J gene: TRBJ1-4
clone size: .
V gene: TRBV28
D gene: .
CDR3 protein: CASSRTGANNEKLFF
CDR3 DNA: TGTGCCAGCAGCCGTACGGGTGCAAATAATGAAAAACTGTTTTTT

J gene: TRBJ1-4
clone size: .
V gene: TRBV4-1
D gene: .
CDR3 protein: CASSQVPGEKLFF
CDR3 DNA: TGCGCCAGCAGCCAAGTGCCAGGTGAAAAACTGTTTTTT

J gene: TRBJ2-5
clone size: .
V gene: TRBV21-1
D gene: .
CDR3 protein: CASSKDGRAGETQYF
CDR3 DNA: TGTGCCAGCAGCAAAGACGGCAGGGCGGGGGAGACCCAGTACTTC

J gene: TRBJ1-1
clone size: .
V gene: TRBV11-3
D gene: .
CDR3 protein: CASSQRPVSGNTEAFF
CDR3 DNA: TGTGCCAGCAGCCAGAGGCCCGTCAGCGGGAACACTGAAGCTTTCTTT

J gene: TRBJ2-7
clone size: few
V gene: TRBV2
D gene: .
CDR3 protein: CASRARETSYEQYF
CDR3 DNA: TGTGCCAGCAGGGCGCGTGAGACTTCCTACGAGCAGTACTTC

J gene: TRBJ1-2
clone size: .
V gene: TRBV6-5
D gene: .
CDR3 protein: CASKLGQIYGYTF
CDR3 DNA: TGTGCCAGCAAGCTCGGACAGATCTATGGCTACACCTTC

J gene: TRBJ2-3
clone size: .
V gene: TRBV2
D gene: TRBD1
CDR3 protein: CATSIGTGRDTQYF
CDR3 DNA: TGTGCCACTTCGATTGGGACAGGGAGAGATACGCAGTATTTT

J gene: TRBJ2-7
clone size: .
V gene: TRBV18
D gene: TRBD1
CDR3 protein: CASSRDSSYEQYF
CDR3 DNA: TGTGCCAGCTCACGGGACAGCTCCTACGAGCAGTACTTC

J gene: TRBJ2-3
clone size: .
V gene: TRBV6-6
D gene: .
CDR3 protein: CASSPNRDMADTQYF
CDR3 DNA: TGTGCCAGCAGCCCCAACAGGGATATGGCAGATACGCAGTATTTT

J gene: TRBJ2-5
clone size: .
V gene: TRBV6-5
D gene: TRBD2
CDR3 protein: CASTSSGGVKTQYF
CDR3 DNA: TGTGCCAGCACCTCCAGCGGGGGCGTGAAGACCCAGTACTTC